This TCR beta chain is drawn from a study of Ad26.COV2.S vaccination and SARS-CoV-2 variants. In the study overall: Donor was in the COV1001 Ad26.COV2.S trial arm. Once, or twice with 56 days between doses, Ad26.COV2.S was given intramuscularly. Study results and caveats: Reported findings describe substantial breadth in spike-specific CD8+ and CD4+ T cell responses following vaccination. Total T cell responses may have been underestimated by the TCR breadth and depth analyses.

Concerning this clone itself: Antigen unknown.

The method was immunoSEQ multiplex PCR; TCRdb's version includes in-frame clones alone and lacks a portion of them. The sample has about 420,000 clones; more than 75% are singletons. Specified treatment: around 19 received Ad26.COV2.S at low or high dose, single or two shots; roughly 5 received placebo; per-sample allocation not given. At day 63 after the first vaccine or placebo injection, samples were drawn. V dropped 7 bases and J dropped 7; count of bases not matched to a gene: 8. The CDR3 contains 16 residues. This sample comprised peripheral blood, obtained in a trial of Ad26.COV2.S vaccine versus placebo. The receptor was isolated from a person aged 18-65 years who received the Ad26.COV2.S COVID-19 vaccine or a placebo. The rearrangement uses TRBV23-1 and TRBJ2-4; the match to TRBD2 covers 15 bases. Being an ORF, TRBV23-1 has a function that is uncertain. CDR3 DNA sequence: TGCGCCAGCATATGGACTAGCGGGGGGGCAAAGAACATTCAGTACTTC. Translated: CASIWTSGGAKNIQYF.